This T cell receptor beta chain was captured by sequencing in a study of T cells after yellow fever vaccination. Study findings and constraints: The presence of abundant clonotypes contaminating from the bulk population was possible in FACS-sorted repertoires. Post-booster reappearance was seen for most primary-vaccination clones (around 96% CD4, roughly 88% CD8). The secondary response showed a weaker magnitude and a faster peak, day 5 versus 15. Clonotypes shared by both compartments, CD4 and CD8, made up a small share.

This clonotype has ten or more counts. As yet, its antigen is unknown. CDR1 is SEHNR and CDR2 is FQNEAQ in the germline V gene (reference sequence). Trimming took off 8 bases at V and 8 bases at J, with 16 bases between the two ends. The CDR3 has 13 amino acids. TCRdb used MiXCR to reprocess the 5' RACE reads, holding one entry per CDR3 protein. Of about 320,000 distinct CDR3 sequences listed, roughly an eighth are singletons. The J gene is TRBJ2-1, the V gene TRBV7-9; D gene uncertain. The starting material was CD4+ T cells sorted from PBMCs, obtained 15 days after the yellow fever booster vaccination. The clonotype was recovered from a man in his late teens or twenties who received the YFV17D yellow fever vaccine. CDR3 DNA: TGTGCCAGCGTCGGCCTAGATAACCATGAGCAGTTCTTC. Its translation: CASVGLDNHEQFF.